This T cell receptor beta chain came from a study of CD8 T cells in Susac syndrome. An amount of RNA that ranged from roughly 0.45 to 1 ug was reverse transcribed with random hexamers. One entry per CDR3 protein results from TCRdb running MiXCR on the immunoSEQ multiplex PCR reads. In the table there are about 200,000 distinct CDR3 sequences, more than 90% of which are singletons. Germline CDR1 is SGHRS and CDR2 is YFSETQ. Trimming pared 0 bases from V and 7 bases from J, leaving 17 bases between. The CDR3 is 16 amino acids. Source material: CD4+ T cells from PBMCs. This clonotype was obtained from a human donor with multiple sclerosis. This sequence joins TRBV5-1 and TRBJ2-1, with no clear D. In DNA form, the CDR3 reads TGCGCCAGCAGCTTGGCTCCGGTGACAACCCATAATGAGCAGTTCTTC. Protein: CASSLAPVTTHNEQFF.